This TCR beta chain is drawn from a study of blood T cells in healthy people across ages. Notes on the study in general: Naive T cell percentage showed a strong correlation with the diversity of TCR beta. Unknown donor CMV status possibly confounded expanded clonotype changes.

Notes on this clonotype: The antigen is not known.

A second PCR of about 7 to 12 cycles used a sample-barcoded 5' primer and a J-beta primer mix. Each cDNA was tagged by a template-switch adaptor containing 12 random nucleotides. TCRdb re-called the 5' RACE reads with MiXCR, one entry per CDR3 protein. The sample holds approximately 1,100,000 distinct CDR3 sequences, more than 35% seen once. Germline CDR1 is MNHEY and CDR2 is SVGAGI. CDR3 length: 11 residues. Trimming removed 2 bases from V and 11 bases from J, with 10 bases in between. The receptor was isolated from a woman in her sixties or seventies in good health. This chain links TRBV6-5 with TRBJ2-7; D is uncertain. The sequenced sample consisted of blood. CDR3 nucleotide sequence: TGTGCCAGCAGTTACGGCACGGAGAAGTACTTC. This sequence encodes CASSYGTEKYF.